These T cell receptor beta chains were read from a single sample in a study of siplizumab effects on memory and regulatory T cells. TCRdb's copy holds only in-frame clones and misses some; the assay was immunoSEQ multiplex PCR. The sample holds some 97,000 clones, roughly 92% seen once. The material sequenced was Tregs sorted from blood. These TCRs come from a human donor in good health. Each CDR3 is given with its conserved first and last residue. A D gene is named only where the DNA matches it firmly. Expanded clones get a size class; other rows say once, few or many, or leave the size out.

j_call	d_call	v_call	clone_size	cdr3_nt	cdr3_aa
TRBJ1-2	.	TRBV27	.	TGTGCCAGCAGTTTAGGAAGGAGCTATGGCTACACCTTC	CASSLGRSYGYTF
TRBJ1-6	.	TRBV28	.	TGTGCCAGCACCTTGAGGGGGTCACCCCTCCACTTT	CASTLRGSPLHF
TRBJ2-4	TRBD2	TRBV7-8	.	TGTGCCAGCAGCTCCTTCAGGGCTAGCGGGATAGGGAAAAACATTCAGTACTTC	CASSSFRASGIGKNIQYF
TRBJ2-2	.	TRBV18	.	TGTGCCAGCTCACCGTATCTGACGGCGAACACCGGGGAGCTGTTTTTT	CASSPYLTANTGELFF
TRBJ1-6	.	TRBV9	.	TGTGCCAGCAGCCCCAAAGGGTACTCAGGTCTGGGTTCACCCCTCCACTTT	CASSPKGYSGLGSPLHF
TRBJ2-7	.	TRBV2	.	TGTGCCAGCAAGAAGGAGGGCAGCGGGTATTCCTACGAGCAGTACTTC	CASKKEGSGYSYEQYF
TRBJ2-3	TRBD2	TRBV10-1	.	TGCGCCAGCGGGGAAGCGGGAGGGTCGACAGATACGCAGTATTTT	CASGEAGGSTDTQYF
TRBJ1-5	TRBD1	TRBV7-9	few	TGTGCCAGCAGCAAGACAGGGTCTGGCAATCAGCCCCAGCATTTT	CASSKTGSGNQPQHF
TRBJ2-3	.	TRBV7-3	.	TGTGCCAGCAGCTTAAATCCGGGGCCCCCCAGTCCCCGAACGCAGTATTTT	CASSLNPGPPSPRTQYF
TRBJ1-5	.	TRBV6-1	.	TGTGCCAGCAGCGAATTCTTACGATTACAGGTTAGCAATCAGCCCCAGCATTTT	CASSEFLRLQVSNQPQHF
TRBJ2-5	.	TRBV7-8	.	TGTGCCAGCAGCTCGCCTTTTGGGGGTTTGGACCAAGAGACCCAGTACTTC	CASSSPFGGLDQETQYF
TRBJ2-1	TRBD1	TRBV6-1	.	TGTGCCAGCAGTGACAGGGGGATCTACAATGAGCAGTTCTTC	CASSDRGIYNEQFF
TRBJ2-7	.	TRBV28	.	TGTGCCAGCAGTTTAAGAGTGGCAGGGTTCCCCTACGAGCAGTACTTC	CASSLRVAGFPYEQYF
TRBJ2-3	TRBD1	TRBV7-3	.	TGTGCCAGCAGCTTGGGACAGGCATCAGATACGCAGTATTTT	CASSLGQASDTQYF
TRBJ2-7	.	TRBV5-6	.	TGTGCCAGCAGCTTTGGCAGGGGGGTTTACGAGCAGTACTTC	CASSFGRGVYEQYF